The source of this T cell receptor (beta chain) is a study of T cells in Graves' hyperthyroidism and ophthalmopathy (dated by TCRdb to the late 2010s). Some background on the complete study: Peripheral blood was collected at initial diagnosis, before any treatment. TCR V-J signatures able to tell the groups apart were searched for in a discovery cohort of 100 or so patients, of whom approximately 40 had Graves' ophthalmopathy and 55 to 65 had stable Graves' hyperthyroidism. Prospective prediction of ophthalmopathy was tested in an independent validation cohort consisting of fewer than 20 hyperthyroidism patients and more than 15 patients who later progressed to ophthalmopathy. The approximately 97 discovery patients were randomly divided into training and test sets at a 7:3 ratio. In addition, the study compared T-cell repertoires in thyroid tissue and in blood from roughly six Graves' hyperthyroidism patients. After sampling, hyperthyroidism patients received methimazole starting at 30 mg daily, and ophthalmopathy patients received high-dose intravenous methylprednisolone. According to the paper, TCR Vbeta CDR3 sequencing was carried out on about 140 peripheral blood samples, which came from under 50 ophthalmopathy, around 74 hyperthyroidism and about 17 progressor patients.

General findings and caveats noted by the study authors: In validation, the model predicted progression to ophthalmopathy with 60% to 71% sensitivity and 72% to 85% specificity, a median of 6.5 months before onset. Sample size was not statistically predetermined, and investigators were not blinded to group allocation. Blood samples also contained most of the expanded thyroid clonotypes (frequency above 0.001), which suggests that blood repertoires may reflect thyroid immune responses. A 13 V-J signature model separated ophthalmopathy from stable hyperthyroidism, with roughly 88% sensitivity and approximately 81% specificity in cross-validation and 80%/75% in testing.

CDR1 and CDR2 (SGHRS, YFSETQ) derive from the germline V gene. From the cysteine up to the phenylalanine, the CDR3 has a length of 16 residues. Here the CDR3 DNA is all that survives: 48 bases in frame from base 1. V sheds 0 bases and J sheds 3 bases, leaving 14 bases between their ends. As to this clonotype: What this receptor recognizes is not known. Per-base quality was not reported, and no clone a single base away is much larger than it.

In the ophthalmopathy patients, disease was moderately to severely active, with a Clinical Activity Score of 3 or more, a NOSPECS grade of 4 or more, and a duration of less than 3 months. Exclusion was applied to patients with uncontrolled infections, other autoimmune diseases, pregnancy or lactation. Diagnoses relied on clinical symptoms, serum thyroxine and TRAb, thyroid ultrasound and orbital computed tomography. Ficoll-Paque density gradient centrifugation was used to isolate PBMCs from 9.5 to 10 ml of fresh peripheral blood. Trizol reagent was used to extract total RNA, and RNA quality was then checked on an Agilent 2100 Bioanalyzer. The TCR beta CDR3 regions were amplified from RNA transcripts. For the first round of RT-PCR on the TCR CDR3, the HTBI primer set was used together with the Qiagen OneStep RT-PCR kit. Libraries were constructed in a second round of multiplex PCR, after which size selection and purification were carried out. The libraries were sequenced on an Illumina HiSeq2000 using paired-end 100 bp reads. As for the original processing: SOAPnuke was used to process the raw data, removing reads that contained adapters or uncalled bases, had a mean Phred below 15, or lacked an exact match to the constant primer or identifier. High-quality paired reads were merged with COPE v1.2.5, and unique nucleotide sequences were defined as clonotypes. MiTCR v1.1 was used to align the clonotypes against IMGT TRBV, TRBD and TRBJ reference segments. The analysis was restricted to V-J combinations with a frequency above 0.0001, which together covered 99% to 99.2% of the repertoires. A TCS score was defined as the ratio of F50 (clonal expansion) to E x V (chaos), with BLOSUM62-based TCRdist applied between CDR3 peptides within each V-J. Welch's t-statistics and random forest reduced roughly 540 V-J features to 10 to 15, which were used in a naive Bayes classifier (R e1071). TCRdb reprocessed the public reads (quality trimming at Q25 with fastp, clone calling with MiXCR) and kept in-frame beta chains. Here each entry gathers all rows of one CDR3 protein and keeps the most common genes and DNA. TCRdb assigned the V and J calls; the authors' analysis was not used. The sample yields approximately 380,000 distinct CDR3 sequences; approximately 18% were counted once. The ten largest clones add up to over 35% of the sample.

The origin of this receptor is a man aged 18 to 29 with Graves' ophthalmopathy. The chain links TRBV5-1 with TRBJ2-3; the D assignment is uncertain and may be TRBD1 or TRBD2, with 7 bases supporting each. Specimen: blood. The bases read TGCGCCAGCAGCTTGGTTTGGCAGGGGGGGACAGATACGCAGTATTTT. The translation is CASSLVWQGGTDTQYF. Outside the CDR3, residues come from the reference TRBV5-1 and TRBJ2-3 proteins, so the full variable domain is: KAGVTQTPRYLIKTRGQQVTLSCSPISGHRSVSWYQQTPGQGLQFLFEYFSETQRNKGNFPGRFSGRQFSNSRSEMNVSTLELGDSALYLCASSLVWQGGTDTQYFGPGTRLTVL.